The 17 T cell receptor beta chains reported below all come from one sample, sequenced in a study of blood T cell repertoires in COVID-19. Assay: immunoSEQ multiplex PCR; the TCRdb copy retains only in-frame clones and omits some. The sample includes about 150,000 clones, about 89% of them seen just once. The specimen was peripheral blood. The receptor source for this set is a man in his 60s with active or convalescent COVID-19.

The chain combines TRBV15 with TRBJ2-7; TRBD1 aligns across 9 bases. The germline V gene has CDR1 LNHNV and CDR2 YYDKDF (reference sequence). CDR3 length equals 12 residues. The junction had 2 bases not matched to a gene; V was cut back by 5 bases and J by 6 bases. The CDR3 loop is CATSGQGSEQYF. In DNA form, the CDR3 reads TGTGCCACCAGCGGACAGGGGAGCGAGCAGTACTTC. Using reference TRBV15 and TRBJ2-7 for the parts outside the CDR3, the full variable domain is DAMVIQNPRYQVTQFGKPVTLSCSQTLNHNVMYWYQQKSSQAPKLLFHYYDKDFNNEADTPDNFQSRRPNTSFCFLDIRSPGLGDTAMYLCATSGQGSEQYFGPGTRLTVT.

The chain has TRBV7-8 and TRBJ1-4; no clear D gene. The CDR3 consists of 14 residues. Germline CDR1 is SGHVS and CDR2 is FQNEAQ. V lost 5 bases and J lost 6, with 13 bases in between. CDR3 in amino acids: CASSVFHSYEKLFF. The CDR3 DNA is TGTGCCAGCAGCGTATTCCACAGCTATGAAAAACTGTTTTTT.

The V call is TRBV14, the J call TRBJ1-1, with D maybe TRBD1 (5 bases). Germline CDR1 is SGHDN and CDR2 is FVKESK. V lost 4 bases and J 0 bases, leaving 12 bases between the germline ends. The CDR3 covers 15 residues. The CDR3 bases are TGTGCCAGCAGCCGTCGGGCAGGGATGAACACTGAAGCTTTCTTT. Its translation is CASSRRAGMNTEAFF.

V and J are TRBV7-9 and TRBJ1-1, with 7 bases that match TRBD1. Germline assignment: CDR1 SEHNR and CDR2 FQNEAQ (reference sequence). V lost 5 bases and J lost 4; bases outside the gene matches: 7. The CDR3 loop spans 14 amino acids. CDR3 region: CASSRTGVGTEAFF. In DNA form, the CDR3 reads TGTGCCAGCAGCCGTACAGGGGTGGGCACTGAAGCTTTCTTT. Supplemented by reference TRBV7-9 and TRBJ1-1, the full variable domain reads DTGVSQNPRHKITKRGQNVTFRCDPISEHNRLYWYRQTLGQGPEFLTYFQNEAQLEKSRLLSDRFSAERPKGSFSTLEIQRTEQGDSAMYLCASSRTGVGTEAFFGQGTRLTVV.

The chain joins TRBV7-3 to TRBJ2-7, with D perhaps matching TRBD1 (6 bases). Per the germline V gene, CDR1 is SGHTA and CDR2 is FQGTGA. Trimming took off 2 bases at V and 3 bases at J, with 11 bases between the two ends. The CDR3 covers 14 residues. In DNA, the CDR3 is TGTGCCAGCAGCTTAGGGGCAGGGGACTACGAGCAGTACTTC. It encodes CASSLGAGDYEQYF.

The V call is TRBV7-8, the J call TRBJ2-2; weak D call: TRBD1 (5 bases). The CDR3 covers 17 residues. Germline V gene sequence: CDR1 SGHVS, CDR2 FQNEAQ. The V end was cut by 5 bases, the J end by 4 bases, with 20 bases between. CDR3 loop: CASSEGVGLESTGELFF. Written as DNA, the CDR3 is TGTGCCAGCAGCGAAGGGGTGGGCCTAGAGAGCACCGGGGAGCTGTTTTTT.

This clone was detected many times. The chain employs TRBV10-1 and TRBJ1-5; 11 bases fit TRBD1. Germline V gives CDR1 WNHNN, CDR2 SYGVQD (reference sequence). This CDR3 is 16 amino acids long. The V gene end was trimmed by 6 bases and the J gene end by 7 bases; junction bases not matched to a gene: 11. In DNA form, the CDR3 reads TGCGCCAGCAGCAAAAAGGGACAGGGGGATTGGCAGCCCCAGCATTTT. The encoded protein is CASSKKGQGDWQPQHF.

The chain is built from TRBV29-1 and TRBJ2-3; TRBD2 might be the D (5 bases). CDR3 length: 12 amino acids. V lost 6 bases to trimming and J lost 1 base, with 8 bases between them. Germline V gene lookup returns CDR1 SQVTM and CDR2 ANQGSEA. CDR3 bases: TGCAGCGTCCGGCGGGGCACAGATACGCAGTATTTT. Translated: CSVRRGTDTQYF.

V is TRBV5-4 and J is TRBJ2-5; maybe TRBD1 (6 bases). The length of the CDR3 is 14 residues. V gave up 3 bases and J gave up 4 bases, with 13 bases separating them. The germline gives CDR1 SGHNT, CDR2 YYREEE (reference sequence). The CDR3 sequence: CASSSGQRRETQYF. The DNA for the CDR3 is TGTGCCAGCAGCTCTGGACAGAGACGAGAGACCCAGTACTTC.

This rearrangement joins TRBV5-1 to TRBJ2-7; 8 bases align to TRBD1. Unmatched junction bases numbered 8, after V lost 0 bases and J lost 0 bases. The CDR3 consists of 17 residues. Germline lookup yields CDR1 SGHRS and CDR2 YFSETQ. The DNA of the CDR3 is TGCGCCAGCAGCTTGGAAGGACAGGGTTCCGTCTCCTACGAGCAGTACTTC. Residues: CASSLEGQGSVSYEQYF.

The gene calls are TRBV29-1 and TRBJ2-7, with TRBD1 as a possible D gene (7 bases). CDR1 and CDR2 from the germline V gene are SQVTM and ANQGSEA. V lost 7 bases, J lost 3 bases, and 16 bases lay in between. This CDR3 comprises 13 residues. CDR3 nucleotides: TGCAGCGGGGGCCCGCAGGGGGGCTACGAGCAGTACTTC. It translates to CSGGPQGGYEQYF.

The chain links TRBV6-6 to TRBJ2-1; 7 nucleotides match TRBD1. The CDR3 is 14 residues long. The germline V gene has CDR1 MNHNY and CDR2 SVGAGI (reference sequence). The V segment lost 6 bases and the J segment 4 bases; nucleotides outside the gene matches: 6. CDR3 sequence (DNA): TGTGCCAGCAGACAAAGACAGGGTTACAATGAGCAGTTCTTC. The encoded protein is CASRQRQGYNEQFF.

V and J are TRBV11-3 and TRBJ2-3, with TRBD2 matching over 8 bases. The CDR3 consists of 14 residues. Germline V gene sequence: CDR1 SGHNT, CDR2 YENEEA. J was trimmed by 6 bases and V by 3 bases; bases with no gene match: 5. In DNA, the CDR3 is TGTGCCAGCAGCTTTCGGGGGGGCCAGGATACGCAGTATTTT. This encodes CASSFRGGQDTQYF.

This chain links TRBV23-1 with TRBJ2-5; TRBD2 might be the D (7 bases). TRBV23-1 is labeled an ORF, and its function is uncertain. The V gene lost 3 bases and the J gene lost 7 bases, with 27 bases spanning the gap. CDR3 size: 18 residues. The CDR3 nucleotides read TGCGCCAGCAGTCATTACGGGGGCAGGCGGGGGCCGGGGTGGACCCAGTACTTC. It yields the protein CASSHYGGRRGPGWTQYF.

This chain links TRBV7-2 with TRBJ2-1, with 14 bases that match TRBD2. Losses at the gene ends were 7 bases for V and 6 bases for J; bases not matched to a gene: 11. The CDR3 contains 17 residues. Germline assignment: CDR1 SGHTA and CDR2 FQGNSA. The CDR3 spells CASTTSGRAVERNEQFF. In nucleotides, the CDR3 is TGTGCCAGCACGACTAGCGGGAGGGCCGTTGAGCGCAATGAGCAGTTCTTC.

This chain joins TRBV3-1 (or the pseudogene TRBV3-2) and TRBJ2-5; D call uncertain. The CDR3 contains 11 residues. The germline gives CDR1 LGHDT, CDR2 YNNKEL (reference sequence). V dropped 5 bases and J dropped 5 bases, with 6 bases sitting between them. Here the CDR3 reads CASSGSETQYF. DNA of the CDR3: TGTGCCAGCAGCGGTAGCGAGACCCAGTACTTC.

This chain uses TRBV28 with TRBJ2-7, with D uncertain. The CDR3 has 14 residues. The V end was cut by 2 bases, the J end by 0 bases, with 8 bases between. Germline V CDR1 and CDR2: MDHEN, SYDVKM. The CDR3 nucleotides read TGTGCCAGCAGTTTAATCGAGAGCTCCTACGAGCAGTACTTC. This encodes CASSLIESSYEQYF. Full variable domain (missing parts from reference TRBV28 and TRBJ2-7): DVKVTQSSRYLVKRTGEKVFLECVQDMDHENMFWYRQDPGLGLRLIYFSYDVKMKEKGDIPEGYSVSREKKERFSLILESASTNQTSMYLCASSLIESSYEQYFGPGTRLTVT.